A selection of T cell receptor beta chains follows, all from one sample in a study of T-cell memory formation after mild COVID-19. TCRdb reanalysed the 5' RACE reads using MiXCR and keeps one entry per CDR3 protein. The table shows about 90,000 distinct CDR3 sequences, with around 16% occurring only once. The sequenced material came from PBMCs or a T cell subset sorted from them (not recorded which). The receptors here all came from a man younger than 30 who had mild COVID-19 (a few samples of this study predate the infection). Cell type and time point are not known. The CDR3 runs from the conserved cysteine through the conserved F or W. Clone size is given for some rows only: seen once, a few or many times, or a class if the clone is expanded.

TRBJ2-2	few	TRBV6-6	CATPRPGQATGELFF
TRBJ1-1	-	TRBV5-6	CASSLWGRGTEAFF
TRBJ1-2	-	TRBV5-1	CASSPGLFYGYTF
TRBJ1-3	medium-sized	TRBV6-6	CASRPGNTIYF
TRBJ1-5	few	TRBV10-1	CASSESGTAYQPQHF
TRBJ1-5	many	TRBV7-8	CASSSFQGPSQPQHF
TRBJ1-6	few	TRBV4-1	CASSQDGGVVYNSPLHF
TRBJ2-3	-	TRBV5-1	CASSHPGIDTQYF
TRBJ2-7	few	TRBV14	CASSQDNSYEQYF
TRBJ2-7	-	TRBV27	CASSSRASGSSYEQYF
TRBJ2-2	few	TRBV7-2	CASRYRGTGELFF
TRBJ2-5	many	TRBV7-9	CASSSKETQYF
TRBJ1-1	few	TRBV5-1	CASSSTGGRTEAFF
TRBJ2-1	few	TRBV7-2	CASSLSVRPYNEQFF
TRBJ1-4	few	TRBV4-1	CASSQGVLTGEKLFF
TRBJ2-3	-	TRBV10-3	CAISEGAGSSDTQYF
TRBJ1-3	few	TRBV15	CATSRDQSSGNTIYF
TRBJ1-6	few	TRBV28	CASSRTGPDNSPLHF
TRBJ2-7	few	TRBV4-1	CASSQGQRLGYEQYF
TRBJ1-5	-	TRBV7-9	CASSLGEGSGNQPQHF
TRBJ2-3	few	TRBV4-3	CASSQDLLATDTQYF
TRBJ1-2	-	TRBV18	CASSRDSVTNYGYTF
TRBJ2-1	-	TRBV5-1	CASSLGQGVGSYNEQFF
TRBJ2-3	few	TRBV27	CASSFGLAGDTQYF
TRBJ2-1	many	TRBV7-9	CASSSTGVTYNEQFF
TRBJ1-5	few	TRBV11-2	CASSSGPGQPQHF
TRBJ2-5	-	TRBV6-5	CASSITQGHQETQYF
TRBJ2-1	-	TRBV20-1	CSARAGGATYNEQFF
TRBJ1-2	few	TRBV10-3	CAISDGSPGYTF
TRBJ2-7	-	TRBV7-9	CASRSAEWSSYEQYF
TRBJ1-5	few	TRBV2	CASSLTLDRDLRQPQHF
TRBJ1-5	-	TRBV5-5	CASSLAAVNQPQHF
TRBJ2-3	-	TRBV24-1	CATSDHGQGTDTQYF
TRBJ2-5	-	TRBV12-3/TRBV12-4	CASRAGGPRETQYF
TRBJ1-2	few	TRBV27	CASSLEGRGQGVDGYTF
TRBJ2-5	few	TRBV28	CASSTKGTGKYF
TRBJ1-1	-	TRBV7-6	CASSFGQGSEAFF
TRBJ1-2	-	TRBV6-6	CASSLRDRNYGYTF
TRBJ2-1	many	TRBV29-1	CSVDKDSVNEQFF
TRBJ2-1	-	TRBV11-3	CASSPPAGTSRPEQFF
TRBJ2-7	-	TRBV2	CASSGRNRPYEQYF
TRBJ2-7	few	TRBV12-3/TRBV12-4	CASSFSRDYEQYF
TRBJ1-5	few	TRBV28	CASSHTRAFQQPQHF
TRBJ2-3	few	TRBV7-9	CASSPGTGYTQYF
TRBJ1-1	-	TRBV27	CASSRRGGHTEAFF
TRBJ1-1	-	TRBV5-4	CASSLAGQNTEAFF
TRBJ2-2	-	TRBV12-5	CASAQGGAPNTGELFF
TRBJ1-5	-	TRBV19	CASSITSGTGIYSNQPQHF
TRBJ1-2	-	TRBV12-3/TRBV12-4	CASSLGEGWAVRRGYTF
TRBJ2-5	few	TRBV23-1	CASSHPWEGQETQYF
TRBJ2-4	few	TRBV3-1	CASSPLGQVENIQYF
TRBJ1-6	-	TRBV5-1	CASSSSLTPNSPLHF
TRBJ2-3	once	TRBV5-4	CASSLLPGRVADTQYF
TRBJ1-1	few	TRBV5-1	CASSFVGLGQGGPEAFF
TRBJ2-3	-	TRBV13	CASSSAPSTDTQYF